Included here is one TCR beta chain sequence, with context. Authors' analysis steps: Estimates of nucleated cell counts were drawn from the amplification of reference gene primers. The repertoire was sequenced with immunoSEQ multiplex PCR; TCRdb's copy has only in-frame clones and lacks some. For V, J and clone size, that table is used; D and trimming come from the DNA. The data show about 140,000 clones, with around 83% seen just once and around 9% held by the top ten. This entry is derived from a study of blood T cell repertoires in COVID-19. On the study more broadly: Both acute and convalescent COVID-19 samples were obtained from the United States, Italy and Spain. The analysed material was cDNA or gDNA that came from T cells, B-cell-depleted T cells, or PBMCs.

Followed over time, Seattle patients had been enrolled while infection was active. This CDR3 contains 14 residues. V shed 4 bases, J shed 6 bases, and the junction held 6 bases outside the gene matches. Germline V gene data show CDR1 as LNHNV and CDR2 as YYDKDF (reference sequence). The TCR comes from a man younger than 45 with COVID-19, enrolled during active disease. The chain carries TRBV15 and TRBJ2-7; 10 bases are a match to TRBD2. Sequenced input: peripheral blood. CDR3 sequence (DNA): TGTGCCACCAGCACTGCTAGCGGGAGTAGCGAGCAGTACTTC. The encoded protein is CATSTASGSSEQYF. The entire variable domain, with the rest obtained from reference TRBV15 and TRBJ2-7, is as follows: DAMVIQNPRYQVTQFGKPVTLSCSQTLNHNVMYWYQQKSSQAPKLLFHYYDKDFNNEADTPDNFQSRRPNTSFCFLDIRSPGLGDTAMYLCATSTASGSSEQYFGPGTRLTVT.